Listed here is a single TCR beta chain. The target antigen is unknown. Described time point: baseline, week 1 (first vaccination visit). Treatment here: pre-vaccination baseline after standard-of-care therapy. Assay used: immunoSEQ multiplex PCR; TCRdb lists only in-frame clones, some missing. The table shows about 88,000 clones, with over 75% occurring only once. The source of the sample is a study of a mutant IDH1 vaccine in newly diagnosed glioma. Notes on the study in general: Immune responses arising from the vaccine appeared in roughly 95% of patients.

This CDR3 contains 16 residues. V shed 5 bases and J 10 bases; nucleotides not matched to a gene: 11. Germline V gene sequence: CDR1 LNHDA, CDR2 SQIVND (reference sequence). This chain uses TRBV19 with TRBJ1-6; 10 nucleotides align to TRBD1. Sequences were derived from PBMCs, sampled from a glioma patient treated with radiotherapy, temozolomide or both. The receptor's source is a man aged 35-49 years with glioma. Some clones in this sample may be carry-over from other donors' samples. The CDR3 is CASSDPGQGMKSPLHF. The DNA of the CDR3 is TGTGCCAGTAGTGATCCGGGACAGGGGATGAAATCACCCCTCCACTTT.